These T cell receptor beta chains were read from a single sample in a study of identifying expanded T cells in peripheral blood. Method: immunoSEQ multiplex PCR; TCRdb's copy keeps in-frame clones and lacks some. The data contain tens of thousands of clones, 89% of them singletons. Sample: blood. The receptors originated from a person between 18 and 69 years old in good health. CDR3s include the opening cysteine and the closing phenylalanine or tryptophan. D genes are given only for firm matches. Not every row has a clone size; where given, it reads once, few, many or a size class.

CDR3aa: CASSQNLAVTSAEETQYF; CDR3nt: TGCGCCAGCAGCCAAAACCTAGCGGTGACTAGCGCAGAAGAGACCCAGTACTTC; v_gene: TRBV5-1; d_gene: TRBD2; abundance: NA; j_gene: TRBJ2-5
CDR3aa: CSGEGGGTGFDEQFF; CDR3nt: TGCAGCGGGGAAGGAGGCGGGACAGGGTTCGATGAGCAGTTCTTC; v_gene: TRBV29-1; d_gene: TRBD1; abundance: NA; j_gene: TRBJ2-1
CDR3aa: CASSYSLRAGWETQYF; CDR3nt: TGTGCCAGCAGTTACTCGTTGCGGGCCGGGTGGGAGACCCAGTACTTC; v_gene: TRBV6-5; d_gene: NA; abundance: NA; j_gene: TRBJ2-5
CDR3aa: CASSPQNSGNTIYF; CDR3nt: TGTGCCAGCAGTCCCCAGAACTCTGGAAACACCATATATTTT; v_gene: TRBV27; d_gene: NA; abundance: NA; j_gene: TRBJ1-3
CDR3aa: CASSSLRRGSGANVLTF; CDR3nt: TGTGCCAGCAGCTCCCTTCGTAGGGGATCTGGGGCCAACGTCCTGACTTTC; v_gene: TRBV7-8; d_gene: NA; abundance: NA; j_gene: TRBJ2-6
CDR3aa: CASSFTGLHTGELFF; CDR3nt: TGTGCCAGCAGCTTTACAGGGTTACACACCGGGGAGCTGTTTTTT; v_gene: TRBV11-2; d_gene: NA; abundance: NA; j_gene: TRBJ2-2
CDR3aa: CAWSRAANNEQFF; CDR3nt: TGTGCCTGGAGCAGGGCGGCAAACAATGAGCAGTTCTTC; v_gene: TRBV30; d_gene: NA; abundance: NA; j_gene: TRBJ2-1
CDR3aa: CASSKPDRGLNGNQPQHF; CDR3nt: TGTGCCAGCAGCAAACCTGACAGGGGGCTCAATGGCAATCAGCCCCAGCATTTT; v_gene: TRBV21-1; d_gene: NA; abundance: NA; j_gene: TRBJ1-5
CDR3aa: CASSATYEQYF; CDR3nt: TGTGCCAGCAGCGCTACCTACGAGCAGTACTTC; v_gene: TRBV7-2; d_gene: NA; abundance: NA; j_gene: TRBJ2-7
CDR3aa: CASSGGQGAPGANVLTF; CDR3nt: TGTGCCAGCAGTGGGGGACAGGGGGCGCCTGGGGCCAACGTCCTGACTTTC; v_gene: TRBV25-1; d_gene: TRBD1; abundance: NA; j_gene: TRBJ2-6
CDR3aa: CASSLSRGEQYF; CDR3nt: TGTGCCAGCAGTTTAAGCAGGGGCGAGCAGTACTTC; v_gene: TRBV28; d_gene: NA; abundance: NA; j_gene: TRBJ2-7
CDR3aa: CAWKKGTGGGYTF; CDR3nt: TGTGCCTGGAAGAAAGGGACCGGCGGTGGCTACACCTTC; v_gene: TRBV30; d_gene: NA; abundance: NA; j_gene: TRBJ1-2
CDR3aa: CASSSDILTKNIQYF; CDR3nt: TGTGCCAGCAGCTCGGACATTCTAACCAAAAACATTCAGTACTTC; v_gene: TRBV7-1; d_gene: NA; abundance: NA; j_gene: TRBJ2-4
CDR3aa: CATAQGNEQYF; CDR3nt: TGTGCCACCGCCCAGGGGAACGAGCAGTACTTC; v_gene: TRBV19; d_gene: NA; abundance: NA; j_gene: TRBJ2-7
CDR3aa: CASSLAGWFYNEQFF; CDR3nt: TGTGCCAGCAGCTTAGCGGGGTGGTTCTACAATGAGCAGTTCTTC; v_gene: TRBV5-6; d_gene: TRBD2; abundance: NA; j_gene: TRBJ2-1
CDR3aa: CSATDRYEQYF; CDR3nt: TGCAGTGCCACCGACCGCTACGAGCAGTACTTC; v_gene: TRBV20-1; d_gene: NA; abundance: NA; j_gene: TRBJ2-7
CDR3aa: CASTVTHNQPQHF; CDR3nt: TGTGCCAGCACCGTTACTCACAATCAGCCCCAGCATTTT; v_gene: TRBV6-5; d_gene: NA; abundance: NA; j_gene: TRBJ1-5
CDR3aa: CASTPTFGYYNEQFF; CDR3nt: TGTGCCAGCACCCCAACCTTCGGCTACTACAATGAGCAGTTCTTC; v_gene: TRBV6-1; d_gene: NA; abundance: NA; j_gene: TRBJ2-1
CDR3aa: CASSYGAGPAYEQYF; CDR3nt: TGTGCCAGCAGTTACGGGGCAGGGCCGGCCTACGAGCAGTACTTC; v_gene: TRBV6-5; d_gene: NA; abundance: once; j_gene: TRBJ2-7
CDR3aa: CASSLGRDEKLFF; CDR3nt: TGTGCCAGCTCTCTTGGGCGGGATGAAAAACTGTTTTTT; v_gene: TRBV18; d_gene: NA; abundance: NA; j_gene: TRBJ1-4